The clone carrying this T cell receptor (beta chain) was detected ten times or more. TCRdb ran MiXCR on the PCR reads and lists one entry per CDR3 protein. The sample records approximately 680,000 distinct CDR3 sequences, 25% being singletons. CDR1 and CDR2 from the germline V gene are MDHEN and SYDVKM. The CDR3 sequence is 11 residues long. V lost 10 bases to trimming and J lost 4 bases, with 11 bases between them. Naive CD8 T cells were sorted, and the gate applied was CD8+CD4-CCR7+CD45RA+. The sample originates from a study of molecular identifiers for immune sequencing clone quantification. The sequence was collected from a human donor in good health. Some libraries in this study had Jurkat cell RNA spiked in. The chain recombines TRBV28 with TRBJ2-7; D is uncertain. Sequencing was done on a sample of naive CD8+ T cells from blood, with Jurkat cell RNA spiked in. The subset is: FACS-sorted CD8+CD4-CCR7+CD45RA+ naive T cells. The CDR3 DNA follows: TGTGCCACCTCCCCTGGGTACGAGCAGTACTTC. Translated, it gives CATSPGYEQYF.